This T cell receptor (beta chain) was retrieved from a study of blood T cell repertoires in COVID-19. Germline-derived CDR1 and CDR2 are KGHSH and LQKENI. This CDR3 is built from 14 residues. J lost 5 bases, V lost 6 bases, and 9 bases had no gene match. The assay was immunoSEQ multiplex PCR, and TCRdb's table has in-frame clones only and misses some. The profile shows 150,000 to 250,000 clones, roughly four fifths of them singletons. The study drew participants aged about 18 to 89 years from fewer than 30 US areas. Sequencing was carried out using PBMCs or T cells enriched from blood (not recorded which). This receptor was taken from a man aged 35 to 55 who had recovered from COVID-19. The genes are TRBV18 and TRBJ1-2; 7 nucleotides line up with TRBD1. In DNA, the CDR3 is TGTGCCAGCTCTCCCGGGACAGCTTCTTATGGCTACACCTTC. Its translation is CASSPGTASYGYTF.